Listed below are T cell receptor beta chains from one sample, sequenced in a study of radiotherapy plus CTLA-4 blockade in lung cancer. The data were produced by immunoSEQ multiplex PCR, yet TCRdb's version contains in-frame clones alone and is incomplete. The repertoire holds about 86,000 clones, with roughly 87% as singletons. The sample in question was peripheral blood, obtained from a patient treated with radiotherapy plus ipilimumab. These TCRs come from a human donor with non-small cell lung cancer who had stable disease on radiotherapy plus ipilimumab. Both conserved end residues are part of each CDR3. The order of the fields is V gene, clone size, D gene, J gene, CDR3 protein, CDR3 DNA. A D gene is named only where the DNA matches it firmly. Clone size, where shown, is once, few, many, or a class for clones that have expanded.

V: TRBV30; size: -; D: -; J: TRBJ2-7; CDR3: CAWSAGVAYEQYF; DNA: TGTGCCTGGAGCGCAGGGGTGGCGTACGAGCAGTACTTC
V: TRBV6-4; size: few; D: -; J: TRBJ1-2; CDR3: CASSEDGENYGYTF; DNA: TGTGCCAGCAGTGAGGACGGCGAGAACTATGGCTACACCTTC
V: TRBV18; size: -; D: -; J: TRBJ2-7; CDR3: CASSPASRRGYEQYF; DNA: TGTGCCAGCTCACCAGCCTCCCGGCGTGGCTACGAGCAGTACTTC
V: TRBV6-5; size: -; D: -; J: TRBJ2-6; CDR3: CASKGTYSGANVLTF; DNA: TGTGCCAGCAAGGGGACTTACTCTGGGGCCAACGTCCTGACTTTC
V: TRBV6-4; size: -; D: -; J: TRBJ2-7; CDR3: CASSHGQGWDYEQYF; DNA: TGTGCCAGCAGCCACGGACAAGGTTGGGACTACGAGCAGTACTTC
V: TRBV28; size: -; D: TRBD2; J: TRBJ2-2; CDR3: CASSLSASGGATGELFF; DNA: TGTGCCAGCAGTTTATCTGCTAGCGGGGGGGCCACCGGGGAGCTGTTTTTT
V: TRBV7-3; size: -; D: TRBD1; J: TRBJ2-5; CDR3: CASSLLAGGETQYF; DNA: TGTGCCAGCAGCTTATTGGCAGGGGGAGAGACCCAGTACTTC
V: TRBV6-5; size: -; D: TRBD2; J: TRBJ2-1; CDR3: CASKRGGPSYNEQFF; DNA: TGTGCCAGCAAACGGGGGGGGCCCTCCTACAATGAGCAGTTCTTC
V: TRBV13; size: -; D: TRBD2; J: TRBJ2-3; CDR3: CASSLVGLAGDTDTQYF; DNA: TGTGCCAGCAGCTTAGTGGGACTAGCGGGAGACACAGATACGCAGTATTTT
V: TRBV27; size: once; D: -; J: TRBJ1-6; CDR3: CASSLIPPSGGSPLHF; DNA: TGTGCCAGCAGTTTAATCCCCCCCAGCGGGGGATCACCCCTCCACTTT
V: TRBV6-6; size: -; D: TRBD1; J: TRBJ1-5; CDR3: CASSVTGPGQPQHF; DNA: TGTGCCAGCAGCGTGACAGGGCCTGGTCAGCCCCAGCATTTT
V: TRBV28; size: -; D: -; J: TRBJ1-5; CDR3: CASKVGTRNQPQHF; DNA: TGTGCCAGCAAGGTGGGGACAAGGAATCAGCCCCAGCATTTT
V: TRBV5-1; size: -; D: -; J: TRBJ2-2; CDR3: CASSLGQAETGELFF; DNA: TGCGCCAGCAGCTTGGGACAAGCTGAGACCGGGGAGCTGTTTTTT
V: TRBV29-1; size: -; D: -; J: TRBJ2-3; CDR3: CSVGGRSPDTQYF; DNA: TGCAGCGTTGGCGGTAGATCGCCAGATACGCAGTATTTT
V: TRBV9; size: -; D: TRBD2; J: TRBJ2-7; CDR3: CASSWTSGNDEQYF; DNA: TGTGCCAGCAGTTGGACTAGCGGGAACGACGAGCAGTACTTC
V: TRBV9; size: -; D: -; J: TRBJ2-1; CDR3: CASSLGGLPVGDEQFF; DNA: TGTGCCAGCAGTCTAGGGGGGCTACCCGTAGGGGATGAGCAGTTCTTC